These 30 T cell receptor beta chains were sequenced from one sample in a study of control samples from healthy donors and cancer patients. Profiling relied on immunoSEQ multiplex PCR, and the TCRdb table lists in-frame clones only, not all of them. The table records 75,000 to 90,000 clones, about 88% of them present only once. The source material was blood. These receptors came from a man aged 45 to 65 in good health.

V is TRBV11-2 and J is TRBJ2-5, with a weak D call TRBD1 (8 bases). This CDR3 has 16 residues. V was cut by 4 bases and J by 4 bases, with 19 bases left in between. From germline, CDR1 is SGHAT and CDR2 FQNNGV. CDR3 protein: CASSSLGQGGLETQYF. The CDR3 nucleotides are TGTGCCAGCAGCTCCCTCGGACAGGGAGGGCTAGAGACCCAGTACTTC.

V and J are TRBV7-9 and TRBJ2-5; 8 bases fit TRBD1. J gave up 4 bases and V 5 bases, and 9 bases lay outside the gene matches. Germline CDR1 SEHNR, CDR2 FQNEAQ (reference sequence). The CDR3 is 15 amino acids. CDR3 coding DNA: TGTGCCAGCAGCCATTCCGGGACAGGTATAGAGACCCAGTACTTC. Encoded protein: CASSHSGTGIETQYF.

In DNA form, the CDR3 reads TGTGCCAGCAGCCTCCGAAGAGGAGACTACGAGCAGTACTTC. Its translation: CASSLRRGDYEQYF. The chain joins TRBV2 to TRBJ2-7; D is undetermined. This CDR3 has 14 amino acids. V was pared by 6 bases and J by 3 bases, with 15 bases between. The germline gives CDR1 SNHLY, CDR2 FYNNEI.

The V and J genes are TRBV7-8 and TRBJ1-1; no reliable D call. V was cut by 1 base and J by 4 bases, with 10 bases left in between. CDR1 SGHVS and CDR2 FQNEAQ come from the germline V gene. The CDR3 consists of 14 residues. This chain's CDR3 is CASSLVGMGTEAFF. The DNA of the CDR3 is TGTGCCAGCAGCTTAGTGGGGATGGGCACTGAAGCTTTCTTT.

V usage is TRBV27 and J usage is TRBJ1-5; D remains unclear. V was cut by 0 bases and J by 0 bases, with 9 bases left in between. The CDR3 is 16 residues long. Per germline, CDR1 MNHEY and CDR2 SMNVEV (reference sequence). The CDR3 DNA follows: TGTGCCAGCAGTTTATCGCGAAGTCCTAGCAATCAGCCCCAGCATTTT. Its protein product is CASSLSRSPSNQPQHF.

For the CDR3, the DNA is TGTGCCAGCTCACCTAGACAAGCGGGGGGATTGAAGACCCAGTACTTC. Translating gives CASSPRQAGGLKTQYF. The rearrangement uses TRBV18 and TRBJ2-5, with 9 bases lining up with TRBD2. Germline V gives CDR1 KGHSH, CDR2 LQKENI. The CDR3 covers 16 residues. Losses at the gene ends were 3 bases for V and 6 bases for J; bases not matched to a gene: 11.

The CDR3 DNA follows: TGTGCCAGCTCCCCGGGAGGACAGCACCTCTACGAGCAGTACTTC. Protein: CASSPGGQHLYEQYF. The V gene is TRBV18, the J gene TRBJ2-7, with D perhaps TRBD2 (7 bases). The CDR3 extends over 15 amino acids. Between the trimmed V and J ends, which lost 6 bases and 3 bases, there was a span of 18 bases. CDR1 KGHSH and CDR2 LQKENI come from the germline V gene.

In its sample, this clone was seen a few times. The J gene is TRBJ2-7, the V gene TRBV5-6; 8 bases map to TRBD2. This CDR3 has 16 amino acids. Germline CDR1 SGHDT, CDR2 YYEEEE. Trimming removed 4 bases from V and 0 bases from J; junction bases left unmatched: 9. CDR3 DNA: TGTGCCAGCAGCAGCCTTAGCGGGGCTCGCTCCTACGAGCAGTACTTC. Its translation is CASSSLSGARSYEQYF.

The chain has TRBV21-1 and TRBJ1-5; the table assigns TRBD1, which was not confirmed against the DNA. TRBV21-1 is given as a pseudogene. The CDR3 has 15 amino acids. The CDR3: CASSTADRGNQPQHF. The CDR3 nucleotides are TGTGCCAGCAGCACTGCCGACAGGGGCAATCAGCCCCAGCATTTT.

V and J are TRBV4-3 and TRBJ2-7, with 10 bases matching TRBD1. V lost 5 bases and J lost 3; bases outside the gene matches: 7. CDR1 LGHNA and CDR2 YSLEER come from the germline V gene. The CDR3 is made up of 15 amino acids. The CDR3 bases are TGCGCCAGCAGCGTATCCGGGACAGGGGTCTACGAGCAGTACTTC. This encodes CASSVSGTGVYEQYF.

V usage is TRBV18 and J usage is TRBJ2-7; the D gene is possibly TRBD1 (5 bases). This CDR3 comprises 13 residues. CDR1 and CDR2 from the germline V gene are KGHSH and LQKENI. Between the trimmed V and J ends, which lost 3 bases and 0 bases, there was a span of 6 bases. CDR3 DNA sequence: TGTGCCAGCTCACCGGACACCTCCTACGAGCAGTACTTC. It yields the protein CASSPDTSYEQYF.

The gene calls are TRBV3-1 (or the pseudogene TRBV3-2) and TRBJ2-7; D not resolved. The CDR3 is made up of 12 amino acids. Germline lookup yields CDR1 LGHDT and CDR2 YNNKEL (reference sequence). Trimming took off 0 bases at V and 5 bases at J, with 5 bases between the two ends. The CDR3 sequence is CASSQDVDEQYF. DNA for the CDR3: TGTGCCAGCAGCCAAGACGTGGACGAGCAGTACTTC.

This clone was seen more than once but under ten times. The chain joins TRBV25-1 to TRBJ2-4; D remains ambiguous. Between the trimmed V and J ends, which lost 7 bases and 0 bases, there was a span of 7 bases. Germline CDR1 MGHDK, CDR2 SYGVNS. This CDR3 spans 13 amino acids. The CDR3 protein is CASMSLAKNIQYF. As DNA, the CDR3 is TGTGCCAGCATGTCCCTAGCCAAAAACATTCAGTACTTC.

V gene TRBV25-1 combines with J gene TRBJ2-2; 8 bases are a match to TRBD2. The CDR3 has 17 residues. CDR1 is MGHDK, CDR2 SYGVNS, per germline. V was clipped by 7 bases and J by 8 bases; unmatched bases: 18. The CDR3 here is CASTYDRSGGSWGELFF. CDR3 bases: TGTGCCAGCACGTACGATCGGAGCGGGGGCTCTTGGGGGGAGCTGTTTTTT.

The V gene is TRBV6-5, the J gene TRBJ1-6, with D perhaps TRBD1 (5 bases). This CDR3 is built from 12 residues. Germline lookup yields CDR1 MNHEY and CDR2 SVGAGI. The V end was cut by 5 bases, the J end by 10 bases, with 9 bases between. CDR3 sequence (DNA): TGTGCCAGCAGTACCCGGGACTCACCCCTCCACTTT. Translated: CASSTRDSPLHF.

The chain joins TRBV30 to TRBJ2-3, with D possibly matching TRBD2 (7 bases). With 4 bases removed from V and 4 bases from J, the gap between germline ends came to 12 bases. The CDR3 is 13 amino acids. Germline V CDR1 and CDR2: GTSNPN, SVGIG (reference sequence). CDR3 in amino acids: CAWNGGGADTQYF. The CDR3 DNA reads as TGTGCCTGGAACGGAGGGGGGGCAGATACGCAGTATTTT.

The chain couples TRBV19 to TRBJ1-2; 7 nucleotides match TRBD1. CDR3 length equals 15 residues. The junction had 11 bases not matched to a gene; V was cut back by 3 bases and J by 7 bases. Germline CDR1 LNHDA, CDR2 SQIVND (reference sequence). CDR3 DNA sequence: TGTGCCAGTAGTATGACAGGGAGGGGATCTTCTGGCTACACCTTC. This gives the protein CASSMTGRGSSGYTF.

The rearrangement joins TRBV19 to TRBJ1-3; no clear D. Trimming pared 4 bases from V and 4 bases from J, leaving 17 bases between. Germline CDR1 is LNHDA and CDR2 is SQIVND (reference sequence). The CDR3 runs to 16 residues. The CDR3 DNA reads as TGTGCCAGTAGTAGACCTTGGGAGCGTCCGGGAAACACCATATATTTT. Translating it yields CASSRPWERPGNTIYF. The whole variable domain, remainder taken from reference TRBV19 and TRBJ1-3, is DGGITQSPKYLFRKEGQNVTLSCEQNLNHDAMYWYRQDPGQGLRLIYYSQIVNDFQKGDIAEGYSVSREKKESFPLTVTSAQKNPTAFYLCASSRPWERPGNTIYFGEGSWLTVV.

The chain links TRBV10-2 to TRBJ1-1; tentative D call: TRBD1 (5 bases). The V gene lost 4 bases and the J gene lost 1 base, with 7 bases spanning the gap. The germline V gene encodes CDR1 WSHSY and CDR2 SAAADI. This CDR3 comprises 13 residues. The CDR3 sequence: CASSVQENTEAFF. In nucleotides, the CDR3 is TGCGCCAGCAGTGTACAGGAGAACACTGAAGCTTTCTTT.

This chain joins TRBV6-5 and TRBJ1-2; D ambiguous. The CDR3 consists of 14 residues. V was shortened by 6 bases and J by 4 bases, with 15 bases between the two germline ends. Germline V lookup: CDR1 MNHEY, CDR2 SVGAGI. CDR3 in amino acids: CASRNTLRAYGYTF. The CDR3 region has the DNA TGTGCCAGCAGAAACACACTACGGGCCTATGGCTACACCTTC.

The chain couples TRBV7-8 to TRBJ1-3; the match to TRBD1 covers 10 bases. After removal of 0 bases from V and 2 bases from J, the junction contained 16 bases not matched to a gene. Germline V gene lookup returns CDR1 SGHVS and CDR2 FQNEAQ. This CDR3 is 21 amino acids long. The CDR3 region is CASSLAAQWDRGRAAGNTIYF. CDR3 nucleotide sequence: TGTGCCAGCAGCTTAGCGGCCCAATGGGACAGGGGACGGGCTGCTGGAAACACCATATATTTT.

The chain carries TRBV24-1 and TRBJ2-3; a possible D gene is TRBD1 (6 bases). CDR1 is KGHDR and CDR2 is SFDVKD in the germline V gene. CDR3 length: 13 amino acids. Deletions cut 4 bases from V and 6 bases from J, with 10 bases between. This chain's CDR3 is CATSEPQGDTQYF. The CDR3 nucleotides are TGTGCCACCAGTGAGCCCCAGGGGGATACGCAGTATTTT.

This clone has a single count. The chain links TRBV4-1 to TRBJ2-1; D is unclear. The CDR3 is 13 amino acids. Trimming stripped 4 bases from V and 10 bases from J, with 14 bases between. Germline V gene sequence: CDR1 MGHRA, CDR2 YSYEKL. CDR3 residues: CASSPLVRLEQFF. The CDR3 coding sequence is TGCGCCAGCAGCCCTTTGGTCCGGCTCGAGCAGTTCTTC.

The rearrangement joins TRBV6-5 to TRBJ2-1; 10 positions agree with TRBD2. CDR1 and CDR2 (germline): MNHEY, SVGAGI. J was trimmed by 6 bases and V by 9 bases; bases with no gene match: 5. The CDR3 contains 13 residues. Written as DNA, the CDR3 is TGTGCCAGTAATCCTAGCGGGGGCAATGAGCAGTTCTTC. Translated, it gives CASNPSGGNEQFF.

This chain links TRBV15 with TRBJ1-5; D is unclear. V gave up 1 base and J gave up 4 bases, with 8 bases separating them. Germline V gene lookup returns CDR1 LNHNV and CDR2 YYDKDF (reference sequence). The CDR3 consists of 14 residues. This CDR3 is CATSRGGWNQPQHF. The CDR3 region has the DNA TGTGCCACCAGCAGAGGGGGTTGGAATCAGCCCCAGCATTTT.

The rearrangement joins TRBV10-3 to TRBJ2-7; 8 bases agree with TRBD2. Germline V gene sequence: CDR1 ENHRY, CDR2 SYGVKD. Trimming removed 10 bases from V and 9 bases from J; junction bases left unmatched: 20. The CDR3 contains 15 residues. The CDR3 sequence: CATGFVAGFPTLQYF. The CDR3 DNA follows: TGTGCCACGGGGTTTGTAGCGGGGTTTCCTACGCTGCAGTACTTC.

The chain carries TRBV9 and TRBJ2-3, with 14 bases aligning to TRBD2. The CDR3 consists of 16 residues. The V gene end was trimmed by 3 bases and the J gene end by 4 bases; junction bases not matched to a gene: 4. Germline V lookup: CDR1 SGDLS, CDR2 YYNGEE. CDR3 DNA sequence: TGTGCCAGCAGCGGACGGACTAGCGGGGGGCCAGATACGCAGTATTTT. Translation gives CASSGRTSGGPDTQYF.

V is TRBV21-1 and J is TRBJ1-1. TRBV21-1 represents a pseudogene. CDR3 length equals 15 residues. The CDR3 DNA is TGTGCCAGCAGAGAAGATCGTCTAAAGAACACTGAAGCTTTCTTT. Protein: CASREDRLKNTEAFF.

This chain uses TRBV29-1 with TRBJ1-5; D is possibly TRBD1 (6 bases). The CDR3 extends over 13 amino acids. V was clipped by 7 bases and J by 4 bases, with 14 bases between them. Germline V lookup: CDR1 SQVTM, CDR2 ANQGSEA. The CDR3 DNA follows: TGCAGCGCGAGGACAGAACTTAATCAGCCCCAGCATTTT. It codes for CSARTELNQPQHF.

This clone was observed a single time. The chain carries TRBV9 and TRBJ1-1; TRBD1 aligns across 7 bases. Germline lookup yields CDR1 SGDLS and CDR2 YYNGEE. V trimming: 4 bases; J trimming: 0 bases; junction bases outside the gene matches: 6. CDR3 length: 15 residues. The DNA of the CDR3 is TGTGCCAGCAGCCCGGGACAGTCGGTGAACACTGAAGCTTTCTTT. Residues: CASSPGQSVNTEAFF.